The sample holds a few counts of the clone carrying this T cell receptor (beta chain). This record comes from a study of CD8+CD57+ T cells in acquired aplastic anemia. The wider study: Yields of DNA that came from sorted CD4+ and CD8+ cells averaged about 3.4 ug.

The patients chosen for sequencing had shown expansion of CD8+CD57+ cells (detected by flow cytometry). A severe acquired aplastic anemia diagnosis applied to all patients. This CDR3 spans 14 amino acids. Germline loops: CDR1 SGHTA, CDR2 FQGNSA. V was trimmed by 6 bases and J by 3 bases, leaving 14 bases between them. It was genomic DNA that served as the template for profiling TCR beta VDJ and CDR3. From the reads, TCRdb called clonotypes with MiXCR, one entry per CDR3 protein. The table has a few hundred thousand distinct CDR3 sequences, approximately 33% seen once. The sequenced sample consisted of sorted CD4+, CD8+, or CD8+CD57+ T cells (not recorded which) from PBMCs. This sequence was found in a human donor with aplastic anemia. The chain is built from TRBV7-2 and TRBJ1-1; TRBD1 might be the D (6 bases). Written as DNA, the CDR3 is TGTGCCAGCAGATCCCCCTACAGGGACACTGAAGCTTTCTTT. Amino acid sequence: CASRSPYRDTEAFF.